This TCR beta chain appears in the sequencing data of a study of T cells in localized non-small cell lung cancer (dated by TCRdb to the early 2020s). Some background on the complete study: The study examined T cell repertoires in roughly 240 patients with early-stage NSCLC and compared tumors with uninvolved tumor-adjacent lungs. The cohort comprised a few hundred treatment-naïve NSCLC patients with resected, localized lung tumors. The mean age of the NSCLC patients was about 64 years, with 120 to 150 men and nearly 110 women. Overall study outcomes, separate from this receptor: Because of the exploratory design, TCR variables were selected using unadjusted p-values without false-discovery rate correction. Because multi-region tumor sequencing was not done, intratumor heterogeneity could not be ruled out. Uninvolved tumor-adjacent lung showed the highest T cell clonality, higher than tumor, which suggests more focused antigenic responses in the uninvolved tumor-adjacent lung. A median of 57 of the top 100 tumor clones were detected in paired uninvolved adjacent lung, and some 29 of these tumor clones were also found among the top 100 clones of the paired uninvolved adjacent lung. Higher T cell density in blood was associated with longer overall survival, whereas higher clonality in adjacent lung was associated with shorter survival.

This clone is considered medium-sized (0.01 to 0.1%). It lacks a known antigen. Base qualities are missing; no much larger clone stands one base away. The immunoSEQ Assay was used to sequence TCR beta CDR3 regions from DNA. The study's own analysis went as follows. To compute T cell density, TCR beta template counts were normalized to usable DNA, which was estimated by amplifying housekeeping genes. Richness was estimated with the preseqR package, extrapolating to 400,000 templates for PBMC samples and 120,000 templates for tissue samples. Clonality was calculated as one minus Pielou's evenness. Differential abundance testing on productive amino-acid clonotypes, with a minimum total count of 5 and an alpha of 0.1, was used to identify tissue-enriched TCRs. The Jaccard Index and the Morisita Overlap Index were used to measure repertoire overlap between compartments. TCR beta CDR3s were clustered by GLIPH together with public tetramer-defined viral CDR3s, and at least three viral sequences plus V-gene enrichment were required for viral motifs. TCRdb took this table from immuneACCESS and kept in-frame rearrangements with V and J called. Such tables lack part of the clones; where checked against another copy, unresolved V genes explain under half of the gap, and the rest is unexplained. V, J and clone size derive from that table, while D and trimming were established from the DNA sequence. The sample profile shows 40,000 to 60,000 clones; about 86% of them were found once. The ten most abundant clones make up 17% of the sample.

At diagnosis, tumor, uninvolved tumor-adjacent lung and peripheral blood were collected and then preserved as a mix of FFPE and fresh-frozen material. For TCR repertoire profiling, blood samples were analyzed in the form of peripheral blood mononuclear cells. V trim: 0 bases; J trim: 4 bases; unmatched bases: 9. Including cysteine and phenylalanine, the CDR3 has 17 amino acids. Only CDR3 DNA is held: 51 bases, read in frame from base 1. CDR1 SGHDN and CDR2 FVKESK are derived from the germline V gene. Here the sequenced sample was peripheral blood mononuclear cells, taken before any cancer treatment. The rearrangement combines TRBV14 with TRBJ2-1, with TRBD1 identical over 7 junction bases. The origin of this receptor is a man between 40 and 70 years old with stage III lung adenocarcinoma. CDR3 sequence: CASSQEGRTGHYNEQFF. The bases are TGTGCCAGCAGCCAAGAAGGCAGGACAGGCCATTACAATGAGCAGTTCTTC. Reference TRBV14 and TRBJ2-1 proteins supply the regions before and after the CDR3; the full variable domain is: EAGVTQFPSHSVIEKGQTVTLRCDPISGHDNLYWYRRVMGKEIKFLLHFVKESKQDESGMPNNRFLAERTGGTYSTLKVQPAELEDSGVYFCASSQEGRTGHYNEQFFGPGTRLTVL.